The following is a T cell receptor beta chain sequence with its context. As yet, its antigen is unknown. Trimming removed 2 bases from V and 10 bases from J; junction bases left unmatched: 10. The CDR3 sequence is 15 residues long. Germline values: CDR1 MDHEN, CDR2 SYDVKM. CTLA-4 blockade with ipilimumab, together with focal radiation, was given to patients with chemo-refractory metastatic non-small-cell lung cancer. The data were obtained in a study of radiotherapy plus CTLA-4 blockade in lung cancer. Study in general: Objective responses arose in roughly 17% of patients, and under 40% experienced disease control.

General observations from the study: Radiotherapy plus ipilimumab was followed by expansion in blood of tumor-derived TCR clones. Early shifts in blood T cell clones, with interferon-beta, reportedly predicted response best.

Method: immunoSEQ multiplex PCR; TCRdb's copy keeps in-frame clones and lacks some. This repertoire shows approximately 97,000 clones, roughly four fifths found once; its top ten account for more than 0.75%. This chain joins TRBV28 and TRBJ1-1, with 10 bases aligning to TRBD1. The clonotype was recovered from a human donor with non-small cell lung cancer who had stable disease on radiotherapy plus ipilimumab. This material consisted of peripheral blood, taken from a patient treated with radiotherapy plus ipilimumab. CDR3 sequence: CASSLRQTGGGGAFF. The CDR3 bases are TGTGCCAGCAGTTTAAGACAGACAGGGGGCGGGGGAGCTTTCTTT. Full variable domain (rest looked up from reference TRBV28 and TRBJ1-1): DVKVTQSSRYLVKRTGEKVFLECVQDMDHENMFWYRQDPGLGLRLIYFSYDVKMKEKGDIPEGYSVSREKKERFSLILESASTNQTSMYLCASSLRQTGGGGAFFGQGTRLTVV.